Below are 3 T cell receptor beta chains sequenced from a single sample in a study of blood T cell repertoires in COVID-19. TCRdb keeps only in-frame clones here, not all; method: immunoSEQ multiplex PCR. Among about 170,000 clones listed, approximately 86% were seen once. Sample: peripheral blood. The receptors stem from a woman in her forties with COVID-19, enrolled during active disease.

This clone has only a few counts. DNA of the CDR3: TGTGCCAGTGCCGGAGATTTCCAGCCCCAGCATTTT. As protein: CASAGDFQPQHF. The V gene is TRBV2, the J gene TRBJ1-5; D gene unclear. CDR1 is SNHLY and CDR2 is FYNNEI in the germline V gene. The CDR3 runs 12 residues. The ends were cut back, 9 bases at V and 7 bases at J, with 13 bases in the middle.

V usage is TRBV5-8 and J usage is TRBJ2-7; 10 positions match TRBD1. In germline, CDR1 is SGHTS, CDR2 YDEGEE. This CDR3 contains 17 residues. V lost 4 bases and J lost 5; bases outside the gene matches: 15. The CDR3 reads CASSPREWGTGVHEQYF. As DNA, the CDR3 is TGTGCCAGCAGCCCCCGCGAGTGGGGGACAGGGGTCCACGAGCAGTACTTC.

The V call is TRBV18, the J call TRBJ2-5; TRBD1 aligns across 7 bases. The CDR3 has 14 residues. Trimming at V came to 6 bases and at J to 5 bases, leaving 9 bases not matched to a gene. CDR1 is KGHSH and CDR2 is LQKENI in the germline V gene. CDR3 nucleotide sequence: TGTGCCAGCTCTCAGCGACAGGGCGGGGAGACCCAGTACTTC. Translation: CASSQRQGGETQYF. Supplemented by reference TRBV18 and TRBJ2-5, the full variable domain reads NAGVMQNPRHLVRRRGQEARLRCSPMKGHSHVYWYRQLPEEGLKFMVYLQKENIIDESGMPKERFSAEFPKEGPSILRIQQVVRGDSAAYFCASSQRQGGETQYFGPGTRLLVL.